A single T cell receptor (beta chain) is shown here with its context. Its antigen is still unknown. These data come from a study of graft-versus-host responses after intestinal transplantation. Study details: The recipients all started with anti-thymocyte globulin induction and then took tacrolimus and steroids for 3 to 4 years. General study findings and limits: The marrow of recipients harbored GvH clones, and ileum or blood showed some of them first.

Trimming took off 1 base at V and 1 base at J, with 7 bases between the two ends. The CDR3 loop spans 14 amino acids. CDR1 SGHDN and CDR2 FVKESK come from the germline V gene. Some clones are missing from TCRdb's copy, which holds only in-frame ones; the method was immunoSEQ multiplex PCR. This table holds about 120,000 clones, 75% to 95% found once. The source was unstimulated CD4+ T cells sorted from spleen or lymph node cells, collected before intestinal transplant. This chain uses TRBV14 with TRBJ2-5; the D gene is possibly TRBD1 (6 bases). This sequence was found in a human donor who received an intestinal transplant. CDR3 protein: CASSQGTVQETQYF. DNA of the CDR3: TGTGCCAGCAGCCAAGGGACAGTCCAAGAGACCCAGTACTTC.